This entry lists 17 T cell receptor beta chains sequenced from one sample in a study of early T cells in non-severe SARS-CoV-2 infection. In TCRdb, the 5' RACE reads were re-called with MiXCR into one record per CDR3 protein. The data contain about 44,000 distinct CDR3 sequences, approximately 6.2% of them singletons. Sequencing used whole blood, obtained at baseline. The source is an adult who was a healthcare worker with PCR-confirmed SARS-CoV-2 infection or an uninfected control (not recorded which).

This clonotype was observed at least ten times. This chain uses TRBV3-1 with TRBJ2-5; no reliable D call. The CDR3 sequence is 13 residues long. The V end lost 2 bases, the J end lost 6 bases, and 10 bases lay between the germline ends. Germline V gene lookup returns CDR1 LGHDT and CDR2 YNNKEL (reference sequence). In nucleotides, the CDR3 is TGTGCCAGCAGCCAACAAGATCGGAAGACCCAGTACTTC. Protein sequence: CASSQQDRKTQYF.

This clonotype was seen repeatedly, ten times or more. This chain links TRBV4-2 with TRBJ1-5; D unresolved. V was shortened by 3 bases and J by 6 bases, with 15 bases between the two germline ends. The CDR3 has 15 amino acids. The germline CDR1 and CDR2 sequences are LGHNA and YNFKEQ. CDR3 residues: CASSQMGSGSQPQHF. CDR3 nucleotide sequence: TGTGCCAGCAGCCAGATGGGGTCGGGTAGTCAGCCCCAGCATTTT.

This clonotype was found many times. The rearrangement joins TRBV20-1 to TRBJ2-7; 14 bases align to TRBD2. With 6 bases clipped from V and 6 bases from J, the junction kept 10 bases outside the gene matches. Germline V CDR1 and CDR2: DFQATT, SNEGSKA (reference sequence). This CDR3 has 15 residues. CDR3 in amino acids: CSAQGTSGRGGEQYF. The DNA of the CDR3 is TGCAGTGCCCAGGGGACTAGCGGGAGAGGGGGCGAGCAGTACTTC.

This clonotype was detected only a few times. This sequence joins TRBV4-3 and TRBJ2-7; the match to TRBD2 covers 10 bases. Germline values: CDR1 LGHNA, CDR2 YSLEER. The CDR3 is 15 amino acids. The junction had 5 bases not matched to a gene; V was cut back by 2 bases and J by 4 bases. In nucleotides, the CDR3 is TGCGCCAGCAGCCAAAAAGCGGGAGGGTCGTACGAGCAGTACTTC. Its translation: CASSQKAGGSYEQYF.

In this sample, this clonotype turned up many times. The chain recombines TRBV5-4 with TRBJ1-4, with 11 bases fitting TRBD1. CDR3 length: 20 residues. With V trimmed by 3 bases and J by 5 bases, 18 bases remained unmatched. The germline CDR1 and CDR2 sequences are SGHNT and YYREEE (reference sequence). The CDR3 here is CASSSTPRTGGTDRNEKLFF. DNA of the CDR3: TGTGCCAGCAGCTCGACACCGCGGACAGGGGGCACCGACAGGAATGAAAAACTGTTTTTT.

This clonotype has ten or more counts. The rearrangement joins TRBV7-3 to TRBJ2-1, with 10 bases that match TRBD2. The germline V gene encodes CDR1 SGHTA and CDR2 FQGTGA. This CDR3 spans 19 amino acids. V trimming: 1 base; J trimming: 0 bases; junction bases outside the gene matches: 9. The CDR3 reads CASSLRAGGRFSSYNEQFF. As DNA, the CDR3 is TGTGCCAGCAGCTTAAGAGCGGGAGGGCGTTTCAGCTCCTACAATGAGCAGTTCTTC.

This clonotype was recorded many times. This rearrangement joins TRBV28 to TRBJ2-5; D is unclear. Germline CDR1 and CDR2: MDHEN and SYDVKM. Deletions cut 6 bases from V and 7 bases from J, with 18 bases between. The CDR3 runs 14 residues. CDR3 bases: TGTGCCAGCAGCGCCGGCCGGGCCCCAAGGACCCAGTACTTC. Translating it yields CASSAGRAPRTQYF.

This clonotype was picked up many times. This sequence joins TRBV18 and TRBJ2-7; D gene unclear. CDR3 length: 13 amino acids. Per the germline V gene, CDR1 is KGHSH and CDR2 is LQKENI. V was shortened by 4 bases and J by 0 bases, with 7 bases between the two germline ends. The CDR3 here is CASSRDSSYEQYF. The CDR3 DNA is TGTGCCAGCTCACGCGATAGCTCCTACGAGCAGTACTTC.

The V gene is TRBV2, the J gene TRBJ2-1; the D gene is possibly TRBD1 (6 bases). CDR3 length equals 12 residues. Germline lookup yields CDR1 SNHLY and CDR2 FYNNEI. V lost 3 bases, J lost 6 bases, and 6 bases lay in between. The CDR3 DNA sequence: TGTGCCAGCAGTGACAGGGGCAATGAGCAGTTCTTC. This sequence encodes CASSDRGNEQFF.

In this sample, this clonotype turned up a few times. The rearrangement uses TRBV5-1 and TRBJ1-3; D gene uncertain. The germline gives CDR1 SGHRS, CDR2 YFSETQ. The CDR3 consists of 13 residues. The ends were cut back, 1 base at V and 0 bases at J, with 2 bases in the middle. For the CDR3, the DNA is TGCGCCAGCAGCTTGCTCTCTGGAAACACCATATATTTT. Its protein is CASSLLSGNTIYF.

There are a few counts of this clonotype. The CDR3, as DNA: TGTGCCAGCAGCTTAGGGACATTTACCGGGGAGCTGTTTTTT. Its translation is CASSLGTFTGELFF. The V gene is TRBV7-3, the J gene TRBJ2-2, with D possibly TRBD1 on 6 matching bases. CDR1 and CDR2 (germline): SGHTA, FQGTGA. The V end was cut by 2 bases, the J end by 5 bases, with 9 bases between. The length of the CDR3 is 14 residues.

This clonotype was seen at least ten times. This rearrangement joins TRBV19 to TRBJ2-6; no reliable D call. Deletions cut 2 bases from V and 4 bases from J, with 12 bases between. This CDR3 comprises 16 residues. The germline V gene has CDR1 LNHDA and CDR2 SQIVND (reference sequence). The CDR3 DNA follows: TGTGCCAGTAGTATAAGACTCCCCGCCGGGGCCAACGTCCTGACTTTC. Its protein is CASSIRLPAGANVLTF.

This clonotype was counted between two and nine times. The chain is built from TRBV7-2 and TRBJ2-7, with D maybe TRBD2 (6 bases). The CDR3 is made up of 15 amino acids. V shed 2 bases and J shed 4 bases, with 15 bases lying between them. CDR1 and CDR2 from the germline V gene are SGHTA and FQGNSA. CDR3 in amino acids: CASSLTLGSLYEQYF. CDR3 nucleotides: TGTGCCAGCAGCTTAACGCTCGGGAGCCTTTACGAGCAGTACTTC.

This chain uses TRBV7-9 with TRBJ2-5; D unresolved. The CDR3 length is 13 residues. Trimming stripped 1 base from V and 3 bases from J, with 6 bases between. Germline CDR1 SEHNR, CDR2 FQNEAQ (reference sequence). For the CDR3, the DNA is TGTGCCAGCAGCTTAGTAGAGGAAGAGACCCAGTACTTC. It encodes CASSLVEEETQYF.

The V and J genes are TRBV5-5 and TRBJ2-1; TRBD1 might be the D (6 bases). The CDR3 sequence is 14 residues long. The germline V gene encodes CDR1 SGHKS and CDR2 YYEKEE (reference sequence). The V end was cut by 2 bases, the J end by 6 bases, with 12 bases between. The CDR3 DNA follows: TGTGCCAGCAGCTTTGGGGGCGCATTCAATGAGCAGTTCTTC. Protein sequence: CASSFGGAFNEQFF. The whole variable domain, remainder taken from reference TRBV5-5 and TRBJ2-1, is DAGVTQSPTHLIKTRGQQVTLRCSPISGHKSVSWYQQVLGQGPQFIFQYYEKEERGRGNFPDRFSARQFPNYSSELNVNALLLGDSALYLCASSFGGAFNEQFFGPGTRLTVL.

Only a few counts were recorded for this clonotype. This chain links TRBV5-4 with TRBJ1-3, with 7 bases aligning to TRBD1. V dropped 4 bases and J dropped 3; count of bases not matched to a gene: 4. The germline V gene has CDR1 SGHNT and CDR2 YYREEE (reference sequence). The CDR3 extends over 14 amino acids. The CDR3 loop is CASSQDRDGNTIYF. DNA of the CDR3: TGTGCCAGCAGCCAAGACAGGGATGGAAACACCATATATTTT.

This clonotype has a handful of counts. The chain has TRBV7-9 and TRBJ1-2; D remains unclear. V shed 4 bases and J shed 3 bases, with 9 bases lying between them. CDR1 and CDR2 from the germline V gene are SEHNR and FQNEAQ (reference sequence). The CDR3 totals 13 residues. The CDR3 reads CASSSGLDYGYTF. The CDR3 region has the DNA TGTGCCAGCAGCTCCGGTCTTGACTATGGCTACACCTTC. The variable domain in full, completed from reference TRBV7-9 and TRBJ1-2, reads DTGVSQNPRHKITKRGQNVTFRCDPISEHNRLYWYRQTLGQGPEFLTYFQNEAQLEKSRLLSDRFSAERPKGSFSTLEIQRTEQGDSAMYLCASSSGLDYGYTFGSGTRLTVV.